These 9 T cell receptor beta chains originate from one sample sequenced in a study of shared clonotypes between healthy human individuals. TCRdb's table, derived via immunoSEQ multiplex PCR, lists solely in-frame clones and lacks some. Among about 1.5 million clones listed, about 98% were seen once. Sequences were obtained from naive CD4+ T cells sorted from blood. Subset of the sample: CD45RA+ positively selected. Every receptor here comes from a man younger than 40 in good health.

The chain combines TRBV29-1 with TRBJ1-2; D ambiguous. The CDR3 extends over 13 amino acids. V was clipped by 1 base and J by 2 bases, with 8 bases between them. Germline V gene sequence: CDR1 SQVTM, CDR2 ANQGSEA. The CDR3 loop is CSVEVSANYGYTF. CDR3 DNA sequence: TGCAGCGTTGAAGTGTCAGCCAACTATGGCTACACCTTC.

The genes are TRBV6-1 and TRBJ2-2; D perhaps matches TRBD1 (6 bases). This CDR3 has 15 residues. Trimming pared 7 bases from V and 3 bases from J, leaving 15 bases between. Germline CDR1 MNHNS, CDR2 SASEGT. The CDR3 DNA is TGTGCCAGCATCACAGGGTCGACGCACACCGGGGAGCTGTTTTTT. Protein: CASITGSTHTGELFF.

This clone occurred once. V usage is TRBV19 and J usage is TRBJ2-2, with 7 positions matching TRBD1. This CDR3 has 14 residues. Germline V lookup: CDR1 LNHDA, CDR2 SQIVND (reference sequence). After removal of 6 bases from V and 9 bases from J, the junction contained 10 bases not matched to a gene. CDR3 in DNA: TGTGCCAGTAGCTCGACAGGGCTTTTCAGGGAGCTGTTTTTT. The encoded protein is CASSSTGLFRELFF.

This clone was seen only once. This chain joins TRBV5-8 and TRBJ2-5; possibly TRBD1 or TRBD2 for D (5 bases each). Per germline, CDR1 SGHTS and CDR2 YDEGEE. V shed 0 bases and J shed 2 bases, with 8 bases lying between them. The CDR3 extends over 14 amino acids. The CDR3 nucleotides are TGTGCCAGCAGCTTGGCAGGGAGACAAGAGACCCAGTACTTC. As protein: CASSLAGRQETQYF.

V usage is TRBV9 and J usage is TRBJ2-7; D call uncertain. Trimming removed 3 bases at V and 0 bases at J, with 13 bases between. The germline CDR1 and CDR2 sequences are SGDLS and YYNGEE. The CDR3 consists of 15 residues. This CDR3 is CASSATTLSSYEQYF. The CDR3 nucleotides are TGTGCCAGCAGCGCGACGACATTGAGCTCCTACGAGCAGTACTTC.

This chain links TRBV5-6 with TRBJ2-1, with 8 bases fitting TRBD1. The CDR3 covers 15 residues. CDR1 SGHDT and CDR2 YYEEEE come from the germline V gene. V trimming: 0 bases; J trimming: 4 bases; junction bases outside the gene matches: 3. The CDR3 loop is CASSLARDRYNEQFF. CDR3 nucleotides: TGTGCCAGCAGCTTGGCGCGGGACAGGTACAATGAGCAGTTCTTC.

The V gene is TRBV29-1, the J gene TRBJ2-7, with D possibly TRBD1 on 6 matching bases. This CDR3 is built from 13 residues. Per germline, CDR1 SQVTM and CDR2 ANQGSEA. Trimming removed 7 bases at V and 5 bases at J, with 18 bases between. The CDR3 DNA reads as TGCAGCGCCAGGGGTGTGCTACTAGACGAGCAGTACTTC. As protein: CSARGVLLDEQYF.

The V call is TRBV4-3, the J call TRBJ2-7, with 9 bases lining up with TRBD2. The CDR3 length is 18 residues. The V gene's germline CDR1 is LGHNA and CDR2 YSLEER. The trim removed 4 bases at V and 1 base at J, leaving 14 bases unmatched. CDR3 in amino acids: CASSLGLAGLGRSYEQYF. The CDR3 DNA sequence: TGCGCCAGCAGCCTGGGACTAGCTGGACTAGGTCGGTCCTACGAGCAGTACTTC.

This clone was detected only once. Other DNA sequences in this specimen translate into the identical CDR3. This chain links TRBV18 with TRBJ1-4; perhaps TRBD1 as D (5 bases). The CDR3 runs to 13 residues. From germline, CDR1 is KGHSH and CDR2 LQKENI. The ends were cut back, 4 bases at V and 5 bases at J, with 8 bases in the middle. CDR3 in amino acids: CASSQEGNEKLFF. CDR3 DNA sequence: TGTGCCAGCTCACAGGAGGGGAATGAAAAACTGTTTTTT.